These 27 T cell receptor beta chains came from one sample sequenced in a study of cytomegalovirus exposure and HLA in healthy donors. Sequenced by immunoSEQ multiplex PCR; TCRdb stores in-frame clones only, minus some. The sample lists 80,000 to 100,000 clones, roughly 87% occurring once. Sequencing input: PBMCs. Receptors originate from a man younger than 30 in good health and CMV-seropositive.

V gene TRBV27 combines with J gene TRBJ2-7; 13 nucleotides align to TRBD2. Germline CDR1 and CDR2: MNHEY and SMNVEV (reference sequence). CDR3 length: 18 amino acids. The J segment lost 0 bases and the V segment lost 4 bases, leaving 9 bases of the junction unmatched. The CDR3 sequence: CASSSGLAGPVHSYEQYF. The CDR3 bases are TGTGCCAGCAGTTCGGGACTAGCGGGACCAGTCCACTCCTACGAGCAGTACTTC.

The table lists this clone with a count of one. The genes are TRBV7-3 and TRBJ2-7, with 8 bases aligning to TRBD1. This CDR3 is built from 14 residues. The germline CDR1 and CDR2 sequences are SGHTA and FQGTGA. V dropped 5 bases and J dropped 0; count of bases not matched to a gene: 3. Here the CDR3 DNA reads TGTGCCAGCAGCGAAGACAGGGGCTCCTACGAGCAGTACTTC. It codes for CASSEDRGSYEQYF.

This clone has a handful of counts. This chain joins TRBV5-1 and TRBJ2-7; D not certain. The germline CDR1 and CDR2 sequences are SGHRS and YFSETQ. This CDR3 is built from 15 residues. Between the trimmed V and J ends, which lost 0 bases and 0 bases, there was a span of 10 bases. CDR3 in amino acids: CASSLDGDYSYEQYF. CDR3 coding DNA: TGCGCCAGCAGCTTGGACGGTGATTACTCCTACGAGCAGTACTTC.

The chain employs TRBV7-9 and TRBJ1-1, with no clear D. V dropped 1 base and J dropped 3 bases, with 9 bases sitting between them. This CDR3 is 14 amino acids long. Germline assignment: CDR1 SEHNR and CDR2 FQNEAQ (reference sequence). In nucleotides, the CDR3 is TGTGCCAGCAGCTTAGTATGGCGGTACACTGAAGCTTTCTTT. This sequence encodes CASSLVWRYTEAFF.

The J gene is TRBJ2-7, the V gene TRBV4-3; TRBD2 aligns across 7 bases. The trim removed 4 bases at V and 0 bases at J, leaving 12 bases unmatched. The CDR3 covers 17 residues. Germline-derived CDR1 and CDR2 are LGHNA and YSLEER. Here the CDR3 DNA reads TGCGCCAGCAGCCGGAACAAACTAGCGCCGAGCTCCTACGAGCAGTACTTC. The encoded protein is CASSRNKLAPSSYEQYF.

The chain couples TRBV18 to TRBJ2-7; a possible D gene is TRBD1 (6 bases). Germline V gene data show CDR1 as KGHSH and CDR2 as LQKENI. The V end was cut by 3 bases, the J end by 4 bases, with 19 bases between. This CDR3 contains 16 residues. The CDR3 loop is CASSPVGMQGTYEQYF. The CDR3 bases are TGTGCCAGCTCACCGGTCGGCATGCAGGGGACGTACGAGCAGTACTTC.

This chain uses TRBV19 with TRBJ2-2; 7 nucleotides match TRBD2. V shed 7 bases, J shed 0 bases, and the junction held 11 bases outside the gene matches. Germline V CDR1 and CDR2: LNHDA, SQIVND (reference sequence). The CDR3 has 17 residues. The CDR3 DNA sequence: TGTGCCAGTACTCTAGCGGTTGGAATTCCGAACACCGGGGAGCTGTTTTTT. It is translated as CASTLAVGIPNTGELFF. The entire variable domain, with the rest obtained from reference TRBV19 and TRBJ2-2, is as follows: DGGITQSPKYLFRKEGQNVTLSCEQNLNHDAMYWYRQDPGQGLRLIYYSQIVNDFQKGDIAEGYSVSREKKESFPLTVTSAQKNPTAFYLCASTLAVGIPNTGELFFGEGSRLTVL.

The chain is built from TRBV7-9 and TRBJ1-2; 10 bases map to TRBD1. Germline CDR1 is SEHNR and CDR2 is FQNEAQ (reference sequence). The CDR3 runs to 16 residues. The V gene end was trimmed by 5 bases and the J gene end by 7 bases; junction bases not matched to a gene: 13. CDR3 in amino acids: CASSPREGGTGVGYTF. The CDR3 coding sequence is TGTGCCAGCAGCCCCCGGGAAGGCGGGACAGGGGTTGGCTACACCTTC.

A few counts support this clone. The CDR3 loop reads CASRSTGADTQYF. In DNA, the CDR3 is TGTGCCAGCAGGTCTACAGGGGCAGATACGCAGTATTTT. The chain carries TRBV27 and TRBJ2-3; 7 positions agree with TRBD1. Germline V gene data show CDR1 as MNHEY and CDR2 as SMNVEV (reference sequence). The trim removed 6 bases at V and 4 bases at J, leaving 4 bases unmatched. The CDR3 length is 13 residues.

The rearrangement joins TRBV27 to TRBJ1-1; D might be TRBD1 (5 bases). Germline loops: CDR1 MNHEY, CDR2 SMNVEV (reference sequence). V was clipped by 3 bases and J by 1 base, with 9 bases between them. This CDR3 spans 14 amino acids. CDR3 sequence: CASSFGGRNTEAFF. CDR3 nucleotides: TGTGCCAGCAGTTTCGGGGGTCGGAACACTGAAGCTTTCTTT.

The chain links TRBV5-1 to TRBJ2-7, with TRBD1 identical over 9 bases. V dropped 3 bases and J dropped 4; count of bases not matched to a gene: 8. The CDR3 extends over 15 amino acids. Germline V gene sequence: CDR1 SGHRS, CDR2 YFSETQ. CDR3 nucleotide sequence: TGCGCCAGCAGCTGGATGGACAGGGGAGAGTACGAGCAGTACTTC. Residues: CASSWMDRGEYEQYF.

The V call is TRBV7-2, the J call TRBJ1-5; 8 nucleotides agree with TRBD1. Germline values: CDR1 SGHTA, CDR2 FQGNSA. This CDR3 is built from 19 residues. J lost 0 bases, V lost 5 bases, and 15 bases had no gene match. CDR3 sequence: CASSPQAGGDFYSNQPQHF. The CDR3 DNA sequence: TGTGCCAGCAGCCCCCAGGCAGGGGGCGACTTTTATAGCAATCAGCCCCAGCATTTT. The full variable domain, rest sourced from reference TRBV7-2 and TRBJ1-5, is GAGVSQSPSNKVTEKGKDVELRCDPISGHTALYWYRQSLGQGLEFLIYFQGNSAPDKSGLPSDRFSAERTGGSVSTLTIQRTQQEDSAVYLCASSPQAGGDFYSNQPQHFGDGTRLSIL.

The rearrangement joins TRBV28 to TRBJ1-5; the D is unclear. Germline V lookup: CDR1 MDHEN, CDR2 SYDVKM. The CDR3 spans 12 residues. V lost 3 bases and J lost 7, with 7 bases in between. The CDR3 loop reads CASSFLRQPQHF. DNA for the CDR3: TGTGCCAGCAGTTTCCTCCGGCAGCCCCAGCATTTT.

This rearrangement joins TRBV4-1 to TRBJ2-2; 7 bases are shared with TRBD2. With V trimmed by 0 bases and J by 8 bases, 15 bases remained unmatched. Per the germline V gene, CDR1 is MGHRA and CDR2 is YSYEKL. The CDR3 spans 18 residues. The CDR3 region has the DNA TGCGCCAGCAGCCAAGATCGCACTTGGGCTAGCGGTTTGGGGGAGCTGTTTTTT. This translates into CASSQDRTWASGLGELFF.

The V and J genes are TRBV6-5 and TRBJ2-7; 9 nucleotides agree with TRBD2. This CDR3 has 15 amino acids. The V segment lost 3 bases and the J segment 1 base; nucleotides outside the gene matches: 4. Germline CDR1 and CDR2: MNHEY and SVGAGI. The DNA of the CDR3 is TGTGCCAGCAGTTATCCAGCGGGAGGTTCCTACGAGCAGTACTTC. The encoded protein is CASSYPAGGSYEQYF.

The rearrangement uses TRBV9 and TRBJ1-1; 7 bases line up with TRBD1. V shed 0 bases and J 1 base; nucleotides not matched to a gene: 6. This CDR3 is 16 amino acids long. Germline CDR1 SGDLS, CDR2 YYNGEE. The CDR3 loop reads CASSVGPGTENTEAFF. Written as DNA, the CDR3 is TGTGCCAGCAGCGTAGGCCCCGGGACAGAGAACACTGAAGCTTTCTTT.

This rearrangement joins TRBV25-1 to TRBJ1-3; D is ambiguous. Between the trimmed V and J ends, which lost 4 bases and 3 bases, there was a span of 10 bases. Germline V gene sequence: CDR1 MGHDK, CDR2 SYGVNS. This CDR3 is built from 14 residues. CDR3 sequence: CASSVRGGGNTIYF. The CDR3 DNA reads as TGTGCCAGCAGTGTCCGGGGAGGTGGAAACACCATATATTTT.

The chain links TRBV19 to TRBJ2-2; possible D gene TRBD1, 6 bases. From germline, CDR1 is LNHDA and CDR2 SQIVND (reference sequence). This CDR3 spans 15 amino acids. V shed 7 bases and J shed 1 base, with 13 bases lying between them. Written as DNA, the CDR3 is TGTGCCAGTATCCCCCCGACAGGGAACACCGGGGAGCTGTTTTTT. This gives the protein CASIPPTGNTGELFF.

The chain employs TRBV10-3 and TRBJ2-1; 9 positions match TRBD2. The J segment lost 0 bases and the V segment lost 6 bases, leaving 12 bases of the junction unmatched. The CDR3 has 18 residues. Looked up from germline, CDR1 is ENHRY and CDR2 is SYGVKD. The DNA for the CDR3 is TGTGCCATCAGACCTATCCTAGCGGGGAAAAGCTCCTACAATGAGCAGTTCTTC. Its translation: CAIRPILAGKSSYNEQFF.

The rearrangement uses TRBV2 and TRBJ1-4; TRBD1 matches 8 bases. Germline CDR1 is SNHLY and CDR2 is FYNNEI. The CDR3 extends over 14 amino acids. Unmatched junction bases numbered 8, after V lost 7 bases and J lost 7 bases. The CDR3 sequence: CASILDRGGEKLFF. The CDR3 nucleotides are TGTGCCAGCATTTTAGACAGGGGAGGTGAAAAACTGTTTTTT.

In this sample, this clone turned up once. The V gene is TRBV14, the J gene TRBJ1-3; a weak D match, TRBD1 (5 bases). Germline V gene sequence: CDR1 SGHDN, CDR2 FVKESK. V lost 0 bases and J 4 bases, leaving 10 bases between the germline ends. The CDR3 totals 15 residues. The DNA for the CDR3 is TGTGCCAGCAGCCAAGAAAGGGGTCGAGGAAACACCATATATTTT. Translation gives CASSQERGRGNTIYF.

The genes are TRBV11-2 and TRBJ1-3; the D is unclear. CDR3 length: 13 residues. Trimming took 7 bases from V and 3 from J, leaving 10 bases between them. Looked up from germline, CDR1 is SGHAT and CDR2 is FQNNGV. The CDR3 loop reads CASTGGGGNTIYF. DNA of the CDR3: TGTGCCAGCACGGGTGGTGGTGGAAACACCATATATTTT.

This sequence joins TRBV15 and TRBJ1-1; TRBD1 might be the D (6 bases). Per the germline V gene, CDR1 is LNHNV and CDR2 is YYDKDF (reference sequence). Trimming cost V 5 bases and J 3 bases, with 16 bases left between them. The CDR3 length is 15 residues. The CDR3 reads CATSGRTARDTEAFF. Written as DNA, the CDR3 is TGTGCCACCAGCGGAAGGACAGCGAGGGACACTGAAGCTTTCTTT. Using reference TRBV15 and TRBJ1-1 for the parts outside the CDR3, the full variable domain is DAMVIQNPRYQVTQFGKPVTLSCSQTLNHNVMYWYQQKSSQAPKLLFHYYDKDFNNEADTPDNFQSRRPNTSFCFLDIRSPGLGDTAMYLCATSGRTARDTEAFFGQGTRLTVV.

The chain recombines TRBV2 with TRBJ1-3, with 8 bases matching TRBD1. The trim removed 6 bases at V and 1 base at J, leaving 20 bases unmatched. The CDR3 totals 20 residues. Germline V CDR1 and CDR2: SNHLY, FYNNEI. The CDR3, as DNA: TGTGCCAGCAGGAGGGTTTACGAGCAGGGGGCTTATTCTTCTGGAAACACCATATATTTT. It yields the protein CASRRVYEQGAYSSGNTIYF.

This clone has only one observation. The chain has TRBV7-3 and TRBJ2-1; no firm D call. Germline V gives CDR1 SGHTA, CDR2 FQGTGA. The CDR3 has 15 amino acids. The V end was cut by 5 bases, the J end by 10 bases, with 21 bases between. This chain's CDR3 is CASSPLVSAATEQFF. Written as DNA, the CDR3 is TGTGCCAGCAGCCCCCTAGTTAGTGCCGCCACCGAGCAGTTCTTC.

This chain uses TRBV25-1 with TRBJ2-3; 9 bases map to TRBD2. Germline V gene data show CDR1 as MGHDK and CDR2 as SYGVNS. CDR3 length: 16 residues. Trimming removed 2 bases from V and 3 bases from J; junction bases left unmatched: 6. The CDR3 DNA reads as TGTGCCAGCAGTGAAGGTGCGGGAGGGTGGACAGATACGCAGTATTTT. Protein sequence: CASSEGAGGWTDTQYF.

This sequence joins TRBV7-3 and TRBJ2-1; tentative D call: TRBD1 (5 bases). The CDR3 runs to 14 residues. V was trimmed by 5 bases and J by 5 bases, leaving 13 bases between them. Germline loops: CDR1 SGHTA, CDR2 FQGTGA. CDR3 DNA: TGTGCCAGCAGCCCACAGGACCAGCACAATGAGCAGTTCTTC. Protein sequence: CASSPQDQHNEQFF.